The T cell receptor (beta chain) described here comes from a study of technical replicates of blood from four donors. Assay used: immunoSEQ multiplex PCR; TCRdb lists only in-frame clones, some missing. The sample consists of roughly 90,000 clones, about 94% of them appearing once. Germline V CDR1 and CDR2: MNHEY, SMNVEV (reference sequence). The CDR3 has 12 residues. Sequenced: T cells isolated from PBMCs. This clonotype was obtained from a human donor in good health. The genes are TRBV27 and TRBJ2-7; D remains ambiguous. CDR3 in DNA: TGTGCGCCCAATCCAGGCATCCACGAGCAGTACTTC. Amino acid sequence: CAPNPGIHEQYF.